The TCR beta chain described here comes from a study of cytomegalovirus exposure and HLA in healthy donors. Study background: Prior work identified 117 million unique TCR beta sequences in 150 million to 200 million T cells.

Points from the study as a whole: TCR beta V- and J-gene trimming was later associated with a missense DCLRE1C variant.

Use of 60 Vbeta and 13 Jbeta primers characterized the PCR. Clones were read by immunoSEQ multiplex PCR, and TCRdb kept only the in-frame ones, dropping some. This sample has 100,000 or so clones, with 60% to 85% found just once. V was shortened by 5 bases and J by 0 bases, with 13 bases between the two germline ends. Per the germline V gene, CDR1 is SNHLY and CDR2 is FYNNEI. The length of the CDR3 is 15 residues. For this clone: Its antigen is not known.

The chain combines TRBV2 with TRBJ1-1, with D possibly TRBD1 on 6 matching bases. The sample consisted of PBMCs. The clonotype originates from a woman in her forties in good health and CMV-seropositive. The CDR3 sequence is CASSQQGPLNTEAFF. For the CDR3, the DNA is TGTGCCAGCAGTCAACAGGGTCCCCTGAACACTGAAGCTTTCTTT.